The 29 T cell receptor beta chains below come from one sample, sequenced in a study of T cell responses to AZD1222 COVID-19 vaccine. Here immunoSEQ multiplex PCR was the method, and the copy in TCRdb shows in-frame clones only, minus some. The table shows over 65,000 clones, with 86% occurring only once. The source material was peripheral blood, sampled on day 0 of AZD1222 vaccination. Receptor source: an adult in good health.

This sequence joins TRBV9 and TRBJ2-7; D might be TRBD2 (6 bases). CDR1 SGDLS and CDR2 YYNGEE come from the germline V gene. The CDR3 covers 15 residues. Trimming removed 0 bases at V and 0 bases at J, with 10 bases between. CDR3 DNA sequence: TGTGCCAGCAGCGTAGCTGGCGGGGTCTCCTACGAGCAGTACTTC. Protein product: CASSVAGGVSYEQYF.

The chain couples TRBV7-2 to TRBJ1-1; no clear D. V was trimmed by 0 bases and J by 5 bases, leaving 10 bases between them. From germline, CDR1 is SGHTA and CDR2 FQGNSA. The CDR3 has 14 residues. The CDR3 nucleotides read TGTGCCAGCAGCTTAGCAGGCCCGCAGACTGAAGCTTTCTTT. This encodes CASSLAGPQTEAFF.

V and J are TRBV13 and TRBJ1-6; 9 nucleotides match TRBD1. The V gene end was trimmed by 5 bases and the J gene end by 3 bases; junction bases not matched to a gene: 2. The CDR3 length is 15 residues. Germline V gives CDR1 PRHDT, CDR2 FYEKMQ (reference sequence). The CDR3 loop is CASSPTGGYNSPLHF. The CDR3 bases are TGTGCCAGCAGCCCGACAGGGGGCTATAATTCACCCCTCCACTTT.

The V and J genes are TRBV7-9 and TRBJ1-4; D is possibly TRBD1 (6 bases). Trimming cost V 5 bases and J 10 bases, with 23 bases left between them. The CDR3 loop spans 16 amino acids. In germline, CDR1 is SEHNR, CDR2 FQNEAQ (reference sequence). Here the CDR3 reads CASSPVGGQGSGKLFF. The CDR3 DNA sequence: TGTGCCAGCAGCCCCGTGGGGGGGCAGGGAAGTGGAAAACTGTTTTTT.

This chain joins TRBV15 and TRBJ2-7; D ambiguous. Germline CDR1 and CDR2: LNHNV and YYDKDF (reference sequence). This CDR3 has 11 residues. The ends were cut back, 1 base at V and 4 bases at J, with 2 bases in the middle. In DNA form, the CDR3 reads TGTGCCACCAGCAGAGGATACGAGCAGTACTTC. It is translated as CATSRGYEQYF. Full variable domain (missing parts from reference TRBV15 and TRBJ2-7): DAMVIQNPRYQVTQFGKPVTLSCSQTLNHNVMYWYQQKSSQAPKLLFHYYDKDFNNEADTPDNFQSRRPNTSFCFLDIRSPGLGDTAMYLCATSRGYEQYFGPGTRLTVT.

The gene calls are TRBV19 and TRBJ1-1; tentatively, D is TRBD1 (6 bases). V was shortened by 6 bases and J by 5 bases, with 13 bases between the two germline ends. The length of the CDR3 is 13 residues. Germline lookup yields CDR1 LNHDA and CDR2 SQIVND (reference sequence). Here the CDR3 DNA reads TGTGCCAGTAGATTTGCAGGGGAGACTGAAGCTTTCTTT. It yields the protein CASRFAGETEAFF.

The J gene is TRBJ1-1, the V gene TRBV7-8, with D uncertain. The ends were cut back, 7 bases at V and 4 bases at J, with 16 bases in the middle. Germline V gene data show CDR1 as SGHVS and CDR2 as FQNEAQ. This CDR3 contains 14 residues. The CDR3 region has the DNA TGTGCCAGCACCCCCCTAAGGGTAACCACTGAAGCTTTCTTT. Amino acids: CASTPLRVTTEAFF.

V usage is TRBV18 and J usage is TRBJ1-4; D call uncertain. Germline V gives CDR1 KGHSH, CDR2 LQKENI. CDR3 length equals 13 residues. V lost 2 bases, J lost 6 bases, and 7 bases lay in between. The CDR3: CASSPSRDEKLFF. DNA of the CDR3: TGTGCCAGCTCACCATCGAGGGATGAAAAACTGTTTTTT.

This clone occurred once. The V call is TRBV28, the J call TRBJ2-7; 12 bases line up with TRBD1. Germline CDR1 is MDHEN and CDR2 is SYDVKM. Trimming took 6 bases from V and 0 from J; bases not matched to a gene: 15. The length of the CDR3 is 19 residues. CDR3 DNA: TGTGCCAGCAGCTACTCGTGGGACAGGGGGCTATCTCCCTCCTACGAGCAGTACTTC. Translated: CASSYSWDRGLSPSYEQYF.

The chain recombines TRBV7-8 with TRBJ2-2; no definite D call. The CDR3 covers 14 residues. V shed 0 bases and J shed 7 bases, with 9 bases lying between them. Germline values: CDR1 SGHVS, CDR2 FQNEAQ. As DNA, the CDR3 is TGTGCCAGCAGCTTAGCCGTAACGGGCGGGGAGCTGTTTTTT. Translation: CASSLAVTGGELFF. Filled out from reference TRBV7-8 and TRBJ2-2, the complete variable domain reads GAGVSQSPRYKVAKRGQDVALRCDPISGHVSLFWYQQALGQGPEFLTYFQNEAQLDKSGLPSDRFFAERPEGSVSTLKIQRTQQEDSAVYLCASSLAVTGGELFFGEGSRLTVL.

The V and J genes are TRBV21-1 and TRBJ2-7; the tabulated D call, TRBD2, remains unverified against the DNA. TRBV21-1 is marked as a pseudogene. The CDR3 has 16 amino acids. CDR3 in amino acids: CASSIPSGTLSYEQYF. In nucleotides, the CDR3 is TGTGCCAGCAGCATACCTTCCGGGACTCTCTCCTACGAGCAGTACTTC.

V is TRBV24-1 and J is TRBJ1-1; maybe TRBD1 (5 bases). Germline CDR1 and CDR2: KGHDR and SFDVKD. The V end lost 4 bases, the J end lost 1 base, and 12 bases lay between the germline ends. There are 15 residues in the CDR3. As DNA, the CDR3 is TGTGCCACCAGTGACTCCAGGGAAACGAACACTGAAGCTTTCTTT. Protein sequence: CATSDSRETNTEAFF.

The genes are TRBV11-3 and TRBJ2-7; 14 nucleotides agree with TRBD2. The CDR3 has 17 amino acids. The trim removed 4 bases at V and 6 bases at J, leaving 11 bases unmatched. Germline V lookup: CDR1 SGHNT, CDR2 YENEEA. CDR3 sequence: CASSSPAGTSGGGEQYF. CDR3 sequence (DNA): TGTGCCAGCAGCTCGCCGGCAGGGACTAGCGGGGGTGGCGAGCAGTACTTC.

The chain carries TRBV5-5 and TRBJ2-7; TRBD2 aligns across 7 bases. Germline V lookup: CDR1 SGHKS, CDR2 YYEKEE (reference sequence). With 0 bases clipped from V and 2 bases from J, the junction kept 5 bases outside the gene matches. The CDR3 is 15 amino acids. Written as DNA, the CDR3 is TGTGCCAGCAGCTTGGCGGGGGGTCGGACCTACGAGCAGTACTTC. Its translation is CASSLAGGRTYEQYF. Complete variable domain (other parts from reference TRBV5-5 and TRBJ2-7): DAGVTQSPTHLIKTRGQQVTLRCSPISGHKSVSWYQQVLGQGPQFIFQYYEKEERGRGNFPDRFSARQFPNYSSELNVNALLLGDSALYLCASSLAGGRTYEQYFGPGTRLTVT.

The CDR3 loop is CAIRGEGFAGELFF. The CDR3 DNA reads TGTGCCATCAGAGGTGAAGGGTTTGCCGGGGAGCTGTTTTTT. V gene TRBV10-3 combines with J gene TRBJ2-2; no clear D. CDR1 is ENHRY, CDR2 SYGVKD, per germline. The CDR3 extends over 14 amino acids. With 6 bases removed from V and 6 bases from J, the gap between germline ends came to 14 bases.

For this clone: This is likely a read error, given that the CDR3 carries no conserved phenylalanine or tryptophan at its end. The DNA is omitted, as the CDR3 cannot be located on it reliably, and the CDR3 follows TCRdb's listing. The chain links TRBV19 to TRBJ2-3; the table's D call TRBD2 went unverified against the DNA. Inclusive of both ends, the CDR3 amounts to 13 amino acids. Germline lookup yields CDR1 LNHDA and CDR2 SQIVND (reference sequence). CDR3 protein: CASSISLAALFSY.

The gene calls are TRBV20-1 and TRBJ2-1, with a weak D call TRBD2 (6 bases). The CDR3 has 11 amino acids. The germline gives CDR1 DFQATT, CDR2 SNEGSKA (reference sequence). V gave up 3 bases and J gave up 10 bases, with 10 bases separating them. CDR3 loop: CSARRLAEQFF. CDR3 nucleotides: TGCAGTGCTAGGAGGCTAGCGGAGCAGTTCTTC.

The gene calls are TRBV30 and TRBJ1-3; 8 positions match TRBD1. The germline V gene encodes CDR1 GTSNPN and CDR2 SVGIG (reference sequence). V was pared by 1 base and J by 2 bases, with 1 base of the junction left unmatched. The CDR3 is 14 amino acids. Here the CDR3 reads CAWSAGGAGNTIYF. CDR3 nucleotide sequence: TGTGCCTGGAGTGCAGGGGGCGCTGGAAACACCATATATTTT.

This chain joins TRBV28 and TRBJ1-5; tentatively, D is TRBD1 (6 bases). CDR1 is MDHEN and CDR2 is SYDVKM in the germline V gene. The length of the CDR3 is 14 residues. Trimming took 11 bases from V and 2 from J, leaving 16 bases between them. CDR3 region: CAARQGGRNQPQHF. CDR3 bases: TGTGCCGCGAGGCAAGGGGGGCGCAATCAGCCCCAGCATTTT. The complete variable domain, with remaining parts taken from reference TRBV28 and TRBJ1-5, reads DVKVTQSSRYLVKRTGEKVFLECVQDMDHENMFWYRQDPGLGLRLIYFSYDVKMKEKGDIPEGYSVSREKKERFSLILESASTNQTSMYLCAARQGGRNQPQHFGDGTRLSIL.

V usage is TRBV7-2 and J usage is TRBJ2-3; 13 bases align to TRBD2. Looked up from germline, CDR1 is SGHTA and CDR2 is FQGNSA. Unmatched junction bases numbered 9, after V lost 0 bases and J lost 0 bases. This CDR3 has 20 amino acids. The CDR3 bases are TGTGCCAGCAGCTTAGCCCCGAGGACTAGCGGGGGAGGTAGCACAGATACGCAGTATTTT. Translating gives CASSLAPRTSGGGSTDTQYF.

The V gene is TRBV6-5, the J gene TRBJ2-3; unclear D gene. Germline lookup yields CDR1 MNHEY and CDR2 SVGAGI. The CDR3 is 15 amino acids. With 10 bases removed from V and 2 bases from J, the gap between germline ends came to 19 bases. The DNA for the CDR3 is TGTGCCACCCTCGGCCAACTACCCGACACAGATACGCAGTATTTT. Amino acid sequence: CATLGQLPDTDTQYF.

The J gene is TRBJ2-5, the V gene TRBV3-1 (or the pseudogene TRBV3-2), with 8 positions matching TRBD2. CDR1 is LGHDT, CDR2 YNNKEL, per germline (reference sequence). V shed 8 bases and J 7 bases; nucleotides not matched to a gene: 9. CDR3 length equals 13 residues. For the CDR3, the DNA is TGTGCCAGCGCGAAAAGCGGGGGAGGGACCCAGTACTTC. Residues: CASAKSGGGTQYF.

V usage is TRBV25-1 and J usage is TRBJ2-5, with a weak D call TRBD1 (5 bases). The germline V gene encodes CDR1 MGHDK and CDR2 SYGVNS. V lost 8 bases, J lost 1 base, and 14 bases lay in between. The CDR3 contains 14 residues. CDR3 bases: TGTGCCAGCCCCTCCGGACAATTCCAAGAGACCCAGTACTTC. This translates into CASPSGQFQETQYF.

In the case of this clone: Additional DNA sequences in this sample encode the identical CDR3. The CDR3 bases are TGTGCCAGCAGTTCCCCGACAGGGGGGAACACTGAAGCTTTCTTT. Translating it yields CASSSPTGGNTEAFF. The chain employs TRBV6-5 and TRBJ1-1, with TRBD1 matching 9 bases. CDR1 MNHEY and CDR2 SVGAGI come from the germline V gene. J gave up 1 base and V 4 bases, and 4 bases lay outside the gene matches. The CDR3 runs to 15 residues.

The chain employs TRBV5-1 and TRBJ2-1; 12 bases are a match to TRBD2. Germline V gene lookup returns CDR1 SGHRS and CDR2 YFSETQ. The CDR3 consists of 19 residues. V shed 0 bases, J shed 6 bases, and the junction held 13 bases outside the gene matches. Here the CDR3 DNA reads TGCGCCAGCAGCTTGGCCCGACTAGCGGGAGATTTAAGGCGCAATGAGCAGTTCTTC. Its protein is CASSLARLAGDLRRNEQFF. The entire variable domain, with the rest obtained from reference TRBV5-1 and TRBJ2-1, is as follows: KAGVTQTPRYLIKTRGQQVTLSCSPISGHRSVSWYQQTPGQGLQFLFEYFSETQRNKGNFPGRFSGRQFSNSRSEMNVSTLELGDSALYLCASSLARLAGDLRRNEQFFGPGTRLTVL.

Written as DNA, the CDR3 is TGTGCCAGCAGCTTAGCCGGGACAGGGGCCTACGAGCAGTACTTC. It yields the protein CASSLAGTGAYEQYF. The V gene is TRBV7-2, the J gene TRBJ2-7, with TRBD1 identical over 10 bases. Germline assignment: CDR1 SGHTA and CDR2 FQGNSA. Trimming removed 0 bases from V and 2 bases from J; junction bases left unmatched: 1. The CDR3 consists of 15 residues.

This clone occurred a few times. This chain links TRBV24-1 with TRBJ2-5; TRBD2 matches 12 bases. Germline V gene lookup returns CDR1 KGHDR and CDR2 SFDVKD. The CDR3 loop spans 15 amino acids. V lost 11 bases and J lost 5; bases outside the gene matches: 11. CDR3 DNA sequence: TGTGCCATCGGGGGCCAGACTAGCGGGAGTGAGACCCAGTACTTC. It yields the protein CAIGGQTSGSETQYF.

This rearrangement joins TRBV30 to TRBJ2-3, with TRBD1 matching 8 bases. Trimming took 6 bases from V and 6 from J; bases not matched to a gene: 8. There are 13 residues in the CDR3. Germline loops: CDR1 GTSNPN, CDR2 SVGIG (reference sequence). CDR3 sequence: CACAAGGADTQYF. For the CDR3, the DNA is TGTGCCTGTGCAGCAGGGGGCGCTGATACGCAGTATTTT.

The chain is built from TRBV5-1 and TRBJ1-1; unclear D gene. CDR1 and CDR2 from the germline V gene are SGHRS and YFSETQ. V was shortened by 0 bases and J by 1 base, with 7 bases between the two germline ends. This CDR3 region has 14 residues. The CDR3 bases are TGCGCCAGCAGCTTGGTGGTAGAGAACACTGAAGCTTTCTTT. Amino acids: CASSLVVENTEAFF.